This TCR beta chain derives from a study of PD-L1 blockade in urothelial cancer. Study overall: Enrolled patients had been treated previously with 0 to 3 chemotherapy regimens. Per blood sample, T cells had a median of about 130,000.

Sequenced by immunoSEQ multiplex PCR; TCRdb stores in-frame clones only, minus some. This sample yields about 39,000 clones, of which approximately 84% are seen a single time; roughly 10% belongs to the top ten. The ends were cut back, 1 base at V and 2 bases at J, with 12 bases in the middle. The CDR3 contains 15 residues. The V gene's germline CDR1 is MGHRA and CDR2 YSYEKL. Time point defined: peripheral blood 6 weeks after treatment start. This sequence originates from a man aged 35-49 years with urothelial cancer. Sequenced here: PBMCs, sampled around atezolizumab (anti-PD-L1) treatment. V is TRBV4-1 and J is TRBJ2-7; D gene unclear. CDR3 nucleotide sequence: TGCGCCAGCAGCCAAGGTGTGGTGACTCCCTACGAGCAGTACTTC. Protein product: CASSQGVVTPYEQYF.